This is a list of T cell receptor beta chains from one sample in a study of shared clonotypes between healthy human individuals. The assay was immunoSEQ multiplex PCR, and TCRdb's table has in-frame clones only and misses some. The top ten clones hold 0.55% to 0.7% of a sample with about 1.1 million clones, around 82% of them seen once. Material for sequencing was memory CD4+ T cells from PBMCs. The receptors come from a man between 18 and 29 years old in good health. Some clones in this sample may be carry-over from other donors' samples. The CDR3 runs from the conserved cysteine through the conserved F or W. Fields, in order: CDR3 protein, CDR3 DNA, D gene, V gene, J gene, clone size, CDR3 length. D genes are given only for firm matches. Some rows mark clone size as missing; the rest say once, few, many or name a class of expanded clone.

CDR3 protein: CASSFSGQPLGYTF
CDR3 DNA: TGTGCCAGCAGTTTCTCGGGACAGCCGCTTGGCTACACCTTC
D gene: TRBD1
V gene: TRBV28
J gene: TRBJ1-2
clone size: NA
CDR3 length: 14

CDR3 protein: CASSLSGGNTGELFF
CDR3 DNA: TGCGCCAGCAGCTTGTCCGGCGGGAACACCGGGGAGCTGTTTTTT
D gene: NA
V gene: TRBV5-1
J gene: TRBJ2-2
clone size: few
CDR3 length: 15

CDR3 protein: CASSYSPAGSQETQYF
CDR3 DNA: TGTGCCAGCAGTTACTCGCCAGCGGGGTCCCAAGAGACCCAGTACTTC
D gene: TRBD2
V gene: TRBV6-5
J gene: TRBJ2-5
clone size: NA
CDR3 length: 16

CDR3 protein: CASSQQGSYEQYF
CDR3 DNA: TGTGCCAGCTCACAACAGGGCTCCTACGAGCAGTACTTC
D gene: NA
V gene: TRBV18
J gene: TRBJ2-7
clone size: once
CDR3 length: 13

CDR3 protein: CASSLELGQLICNEQFF
CDR3 DNA: TGTGCCAGTAGTCTTGAACTTGGACAGCTGATTTGCAATGAGCAGTTCTTC
D gene: NA
V gene: TRBV28
J gene: TRBJ2-1
clone size: NA
CDR3 length: 17

CDR3 protein: CASRGDRGETYNEQFF
CDR3 DNA: TGTGCCAGCCGAGGGGACAGGGGTGAAACTTACAATGAGCAGTTCTTC
D gene: TRBD1
V gene: TRBV5-4
J gene: TRBJ2-1
clone size: NA
CDR3 length: 16

CDR3 protein: CASSLILAETQYF
CDR3 DNA: TGTGCCAGCAGCTTAATATTGGCGGAGACCCAGTACTTC
D gene: NA
V gene: TRBV7-2
J gene: TRBJ2-5
clone size: once
CDR3 length: 13

CDR3 protein: CASSNSGGRQRSQYF
CDR3 DNA: TGTGCCAGCAGCAACAGCGGGGGGAGACAGCGGTCGCAGTACTTC
D gene: TRBD2
V gene: TRBV7-2
J gene: TRBJ2-7
clone size: NA
CDR3 length: 15

CDR3 protein: CAWQGGGNSNQPQHF
CDR3 DNA: TGTGCCTGGCAGGGAGGGGGCAATAGCAATCAGCCCCAGCATTTT
D gene: TRBD1
V gene: TRBV30
J gene: TRBJ1-5
clone size: NA
CDR3 length: 15

CDR3 protein: CASTRNYGYTF
CDR3 DNA: TGTGCCAGCACCCGTAACTATGGCTACACCTTC
D gene: NA
V gene: TRBV28
J gene: TRBJ1-2
clone size: NA
CDR3 length: 11

CDR3 protein: CASSHDETNAFF
CDR3 DNA: TGTGCCAGCAGCCACGATGAGACAAACGCTTTCTTT
D gene: NA
V gene: TRBV7-9
J gene: TRBJ1-1
clone size: few
CDR3 length: 12

CDR3 protein: CAIPASGAGSSGANVLTF
CDR3 DNA: TGTGCCATCCCTGCTTCGGGGGCGGGGAGCTCTGGGGCCAACGTCCTGACTTTC
D gene: NA
V gene: TRBV7-2
J gene: TRBJ2-6
clone size: NA
CDR3 length: 18

CDR3 protein: CASSYGGSADTQYF
CDR3 DNA: TGTGCCAGCAGTTACGGGGGGTCGGCAGATACGCAGTATTTT
D gene: NA
V gene: TRBV6-5
J gene: TRBJ2-3
clone size: NA
CDR3 length: 14

CDR3 protein: CATSRDPPLAGGTDTQYF
CDR3 DNA: TGTGCCACCAGCAGAGATCCCCCACTAGCGGGAGGCACAGATACGCAGTATTTT
D gene: TRBD2
V gene: TRBV15
J gene: TRBJ2-3
clone size: NA
CDR3 length: 18

CDR3 protein: CASSPGTGARTNNEQFF
CDR3 DNA: TGTGCCAGCAGCCCAGGAACCGGAGCAAGAACAAACAATGAGCAGTTCTTC
D gene: NA
V gene: TRBV11-3
J gene: TRBJ2-1
clone size: NA
CDR3 length: 17

CDR3 protein: CASSSARDFGNYGYTF
CDR3 DNA: TGTGCCAGCAGTTCGGCCCGGGACTTCGGTAACTATGGCTACACCTTC
D gene: NA
V gene: TRBV28
J gene: TRBJ1-2
clone size: NA
CDR3 length: 16

CDR3 protein: CASSPPGSLKNNEQFF
CDR3 DNA: TGTGCCAGCAGCCCGCCCGGCTCCCTGAAAAACAATGAGCAGTTCTTC
D gene: NA
V gene: TRBV5-6
J gene: TRBJ2-1
clone size: few
CDR3 length: 16

CDR3 protein: CASSQGRTGAAFF
CDR3 DNA: TGTGCCAGCAGCCAAGGGAGGACAGGGGCAGCTTTCTTT
D gene: TRBD1
V gene: TRBV14
J gene: TRBJ1-1
clone size: NA
CDR3 length: 13

CDR3 protein: CASSRDRVYGYTF
CDR3 DNA: TGTGCCAGCAGTAGAGACAGGGTCTATGGCTACACCTTC
D gene: TRBD1
V gene: TRBV6-6
J gene: TRBJ1-2
clone size: few
CDR3 length: 13

CDR3 protein: CASSQKGTGTSANQETQYF
CDR3 DNA: TGTGCCAGTAGTCAGAAGGGGACCGGGACTAGCGCGAACCAAGAGACCCAGTACTTC
D gene: TRBD2
V gene: TRBV19
J gene: TRBJ2-5
clone size: NA
CDR3 length: 19

CDR3 protein: CASSPGQGAIYEQYF
CDR3 DNA: TGTGCCAGCAGTCCCGGACAGGGGGCGATCTACGAGCAGTACTTC
D gene: TRBD1
V gene: TRBV6-6
J gene: TRBJ2-7
clone size: NA
CDR3 length: 15

CDR3 protein: CASSLDRGHLGEQYF
CDR3 DNA: TGTGCCAGCAGCTTGGACAGGGGGCATTTGGGGGAGCAGTACTTC
D gene: TRBD1
V gene: TRBV7-8
J gene: TRBJ2-7
clone size: NA
CDR3 length: 15

CDR3 protein: CSARTSGSQYF
CDR3 DNA: TGCAGTGCTAGAACCAGCGGGAGCCAGTACTTC
D gene: TRBD2
V gene: TRBV20-1
J gene: TRBJ2-7
clone size: NA
CDR3 length: 11

CDR3 protein: CASSEGGRIGGYTF
CDR3 DNA: TGTGCCAGCAGTGAGGGTGGGCGGATAGGGGGCTACACCTTC
D gene: NA
V gene: TRBV2
J gene: TRBJ1-2
clone size: NA
CDR3 length: 14

CDR3 protein: CASSLRPSGFYEQYF
CDR3 DNA: TGTGCCAGCAGCTTAAGGCCTAGCGGGTTTTACGAGCAGTACTTC
D gene: TRBD2
V gene: TRBV7-7
J gene: TRBJ2-7
clone size: NA
CDR3 length: 15

CDR3 protein: CASSLGTYNEKLFF
CDR3 DNA: TGTGCCAGCAGCTTGGGGACCTATAATGAAAAACTGTTTTTT
D gene: NA
V gene: TRBV11-1
J gene: TRBJ1-4
clone size: NA
CDR3 length: 14

CDR3 protein: CASSSPNTGTGGVF
CDR3 DNA: TGTGCCAGCAGTTCCCCAAATACCGGGACAGGGGGGGTCTTT
D gene: TRBD1
V gene: TRBV28
J gene: TRBJ1-1
clone size: NA
CDR3 length: 14

CDR3 protein: CASSPSFRRGEQYF
CDR3 DNA: TGTGCCAGCAGCCCCAGTTTTAGGAGGGGCGAGCAGTACTTC
D gene: NA
V gene: TRBV28
J gene: TRBJ2-7
clone size: NA
CDR3 length: 14